The 20 T cell receptor beta chains presented below share a single source sample, sequenced in a study of T cell responses to AZD1222 COVID-19 vaccine. Sequenced by immunoSEQ multiplex PCR; TCRdb stores in-frame clones only, minus some. There are some 120,000 clones in the sample; around nine tenths occur only once, and around 1.5% lies in the top ten. The sample in question was peripheral blood, obtained 28 days after the second AZD1222 dose. Receptors were obtained from an adult who received the AZD1222 COVID-19 vaccine.

The rearrangement joins TRBV15 to TRBJ2-7; 12 bases agree with TRBD1. Germline V gene data show CDR1 as LNHNV and CDR2 as YYDKDF (reference sequence). The length of the CDR3 is 15 residues. J was trimmed by 5 bases and V by 0 bases; bases with no gene match: 2. The CDR3: CATSREGTGGHEQYF. CDR3 nucleotides: TGTGCCACCAGCAGAGAAGGGACAGGGGGCCACGAGCAGTACTTC.

The gene calls are TRBV9 and TRBJ1-1; 8 positions agree with TRBD1. Trimming took 3 bases from V and 1 from J; bases not matched to a gene: 8. This CDR3 contains 16 residues. CDR1 is SGDLS, CDR2 YYNGEE, per germline. CDR3 loop: CASSGPDRDRNTEAFF. For the CDR3, the DNA is TGTGCCAGCAGCGGACCGGACAGGGATCGGAACACTGAAGCTTTCTTT.

This chain links TRBV6-2 or TRBV6-3 with TRBJ2-3; 8 bases align to TRBD2. This CDR3 comprises 19 residues. Looked up from germline, CDR1 is MNHEY and CDR2 is SVGEGT. V lost 2 bases, J lost 0 bases, and 13 bases stayed unmatched. The CDR3 region is CASSYAPVYTSGSTDTQYF. CDR3 nucleotide sequence: TGTGCCAGCAGTTACGCACCAGTTTATACTAGCGGTAGCACAGATACGCAGTATTTT.

This clone has a single count. Written as DNA, the CDR3 is TGTGCCAGCAGCTTGGACTTAGCGGGAGAAGGAGAGCAGTACTTC. This encodes CASSLDLAGEGEQYF. The chain uses TRBV5-4 and TRBJ2-7; 9 nucleotides align to TRBD2. Germline CDR1 reads SGHNT; CDR2 reads YYREEE (reference sequence). The CDR3 has 15 amino acids. V lost 0 bases to trimming and J lost 7 bases; unmatched junction nucleotides: 8.

V is TRBV7-3 and J is TRBJ2-3; TRBD2 matches at 13 bases. Trimming removed 0 bases from V and 4 bases from J; junction bases left unmatched: 7. The CDR3 has 18 amino acids. The germline V gene encodes CDR1 SGHTA and CDR2 FQGTGA. Written as DNA, the CDR3 is TGTGCCAGCAGCTTAACCGCCGGACTAGCGGGAGTATCAGATACGCAGTATTTT. Residues: CASSLTAGLAGVSDTQYF.

The CDR3 DNA reads TGTGCCAGCAGCATTGACAGTTACTATGGCTACACCTTC. It is translated as CASSIDSYYGYTF. The gene calls are TRBV11-1 and TRBJ1-2; perhaps TRBD1 as D (5 bases). The ends were cut back, 5 bases at V and 3 bases at J, with 10 bases in the middle. Looked up from germline, CDR1 is SGHAT and CDR2 is FQDESV (reference sequence). The CDR3 is 13 residues long.

V and J are TRBV29-1 and TRBJ1-1; D not resolved. Trimming took 7 bases from V and 2 from J, leaving 11 bases between them. The CDR3 extends over 12 amino acids. Germline V gives CDR1 SQVTM, CDR2 ANQGSEA. This chain's CDR3 is CSADRANTEAFF. In DNA, the CDR3 is TGCAGCGCCGATAGGGCCAACACTGAAGCTTTCTTT. The full variable domain, completed using reference TRBV29-1 and TRBJ1-1, is SAVISQKPSRDICQRGTSLTIQCQVDSQVTMMFWYRQQPGQSLTLIATANQGSEATYESGFVIDKFPISRPNLTFSTLTVSNMSPEDSSIYLCSADRANTEAFFGQGTRLTVV.

The chain uses TRBV4-1 and TRBJ2-5, with no clear D. V was pared by 2 bases and J by 5 bases, with 6 bases between. The CDR3 length is 12 residues. Germline V gene sequence: CDR1 MGHRA, CDR2 YSYEKL. The chain's CDR3 is CASSQIGETQYF. The DNA for the CDR3 is TGCGCCAGCAGCCAAATAGGGGAGACCCAGTACTTC.

The V call is TRBV4-1, the J call TRBJ1-1; TRBD1 is a possible D gene (6 bases). This CDR3 is built from 13 residues. Looked up from germline, CDR1 is MGHRA and CDR2 is YSYEKL. Trimming shortened V by 4 bases and J by 7 bases, and 13 bases separated the two germline ends. DNA of the CDR3: TGCGCCAGCAGCCTTGGGGGCCTAGGTGAAGCTTTCTTT. It translates to CASSLGGLGEAFF.

V and J are TRBV19 and TRBJ2-1, with a weak D call TRBD2 (6 bases). The V end was cut by 5 bases, the J end by 5 bases, with 19 bases between. From germline, CDR1 is LNHDA and CDR2 SQIVND (reference sequence). CDR3 length: 16 amino acids. CDR3 DNA sequence: TGTGCCAGTAGTCGAGTAGGGGACTCCGTCAACAATGAGCAGTTCTTC. This codes for CASSRVGDSVNNEQFF.

This clone was seen a handful of times. The rearrangement links TRBV19 to TRBJ2-1; the match to TRBD1 covers 7 bases. This CDR3 has 16 residues. J lost 3 bases, V lost 6 bases, and 11 bases had no gene match. Per germline, CDR1 LNHDA and CDR2 SQIVND (reference sequence). The CDR3 coding sequence is TGTGCCAGTAGACGAAAACAGGGGCCTTTCTACAATGAGCAGTTCTTC. This codes for CASRRKQGPFYNEQFF.

The V and J genes are TRBV10-3 and TRBJ2-1; 12 positions match TRBD1. The germline CDR1 and CDR2 sequences are ENHRY and SYGVKD. The CDR3 has 18 residues. Trimming removed 4 bases from V and 9 bases from J; junction bases left unmatched: 16. The CDR3 reads CAISGTEGTGGKVGEQFF. The DNA of the CDR3 is TGTGCCATCAGTGGAACTGAGGGGACAGGGGGCAAAGTGGGTGAGCAGTTCTTC.

The chain combines TRBV2 with TRBJ2-2; 7 bases are shared with TRBD2. The CDR3 is 15 amino acids. Looked up from germline, CDR1 is SNHLY and CDR2 is FYNNEI. Germline trimming cut 2 bases from V and 0 bases from J; bases unmatched to any gene: 0. DNA for the CDR3: TGTGCCAGCAGTGAACGGGGGGCGAACACCGGGGAGCTGTTTTTT. It encodes CASSERGANTGELFF. Combining the CDR3 with reference TRBV2 and TRBJ2-2 gives the whole variable domain EPEVTQTPSHQVTQMGQEVILRCVPISNHLYFYWYRQILGQKVEFLVSFYNNEISEKSEIFDDQFSVERPDGSNFTLKIRSTKLEDSAMYFCASSERGANTGELFFGEGSRLTVL.

This chain links TRBV3-1 (or the pseudogene TRBV3-2) with TRBJ1-5; no clear D gene. The V gene's germline CDR1 is LGHDT and CDR2 YNNKEL (reference sequence). The CDR3 contains 13 residues. Trimming took 4 bases from V and 4 from J, leaving 8 bases between them. The CDR3 DNA reads as TGTGCCAGCAGCCGACAAGCTAATCAGCCCCAGCATTTT. This gives the protein CASSRQANQPQHF.

The gene calls are TRBV7-9 and TRBJ1-2; a possible D gene is TRBD1 (5 bases). Trimming cost V 1 base and J 1 base, with 10 bases left between them. CDR1 SEHNR and CDR2 FQNEAQ come from the germline V gene (reference sequence). This CDR3 contains 15 residues. CDR3 residues: CASSLDRRDNYGYTF. The CDR3 nucleotides are TGTGCCAGCAGCTTAGACAGGAGAGATAACTATGGCTACACCTTC.

V usage is TRBV28 and J usage is TRBJ2-3; 9 positions agree with TRBD1. CDR3 length: 14 residues. Germline V gene sequence: CDR1 MDHEN, CDR2 SYDVKM. Trimming took 6 bases from V and 3 from J; bases not matched to a gene: 4. For the CDR3, the DNA is TGTGCCAGCAGAAGGACAGGGGAGACAGATACGCAGTATTTT. Protein: CASRRTGETDTQYF. The full variable domain, its missing parts supplied by reference TRBV28 and TRBJ2-3, is DVKVTQSSRYLVKRTGEKVFLECVQDMDHENMFWYRQDPGLGLRLIYFSYDVKMKEKGDIPEGYSVSREKKERFSLILESASTNQTSMYLCASRRTGETDTQYFGPGTRLTVL.

The chain combines TRBV19 with TRBJ2-7; 11 nucleotides line up with TRBD2. This CDR3 region has 16 residues. Per the germline V gene, CDR1 is LNHDA and CDR2 is SQIVND (reference sequence). V lost 2 bases to trimming and J lost 3 bases; unmatched junction nucleotides: 6. CDR3 in DNA: TGTGCCAGTAGTATATTCATCACTAGCGGGAGCTACGAGCAGTACTTC. This sequence encodes CASSIFITSGSYEQYF.

V is TRBV5-6 and J is TRBJ1-2; 7 positions match TRBD1. V lost 1 base and J lost 2; bases outside the gene matches: 8. The V gene's germline CDR1 is SGHDT and CDR2 YYEEEE. This CDR3 contains 16 residues. The DNA of the CDR3 is TGTGCCAGCAGCTTGCAAGGGGAGGGGGCGAACTATGGCTACACCTTC. Its protein product is CASSLQGEGANYGYTF.

Written as DNA, the CDR3 is TGCAGCGTTGCTCCAGCTTTCTTT. It is translated as CSVAPAFF. This chain connects TRBV29-1 to TRBJ1-1; D gene ambiguous. This CDR3 is built from 8 residues. With 4 bases removed from V and 10 bases from J, the gap between germline ends came to 4 bases. CDR1 and CDR2 from the germline V gene are SQVTM and ANQGSEA.

V usage is TRBV21-1 and J usage is TRBJ2-2; the DNA was not compared with TRBD2, the D call given in the table. TRBV21-1 is an annotated pseudogene. This CDR3 spans 18 amino acids. The CDR3 bases are TGTGCCAGCAGCAAAGGGACAGGGACTAGCGGGAACACCGGGGAGCTGTTTTTT. It yields the protein CASSKGTGTSGNTGELFF.